The rows below give T cell receptor beta chains drawn from one sample of a study of blood T cells in healthy people across ages. MiXCR, applied by TCRdb to the 5' RACE reads, yields one record per CDR3 protein. The sample has about 1.4 million distinct CDR3 sequences, almost 60% seen once. The sample taken for sequencing was blood. The receptors shown here come from a man aged 18 to 30 in good health. CDR3s include the opening cysteine and the closing phenylalanine or tryptophan. The D gene is left open where the match is weak. Clone sizes are given selectively: once, few, many, or a class where the clone is expanded.

d_gene	j_gene	abundance	v_gene	CDR3nt	CDR3aa
.	TRBJ2-7	.	TRBV20-1	TGCAGTGCTGCTCCCGGGGGAAGCTCCTACGAGCAGTACTTC	CSAAPGGSSYEQYF
.	TRBJ1-2	.	TRBV29-1	TGCAGCGTTGATGGGACAACGGGCTATGGCTACACCTTC	CSVDGTTGYGYTF
TRBD1	TRBJ1-1	few	TRBV20-1	TGCAGTGCTAGAGAAGGAGGGACAGCCCTTCTTGAAGCTTTCTTT	CSAREGGTALLEAFF
.	TRBJ1-2	.	TRBV27	TGTGCCAGCACCCCTCCAGGGCGGTTAGGCTACACCTTC	CASTPPGRLGYTF
.	TRBJ1-6	.	TRBV5-6	TGTGCCAGCAGCTTGGTCGGCCAAAATTCACCCCTCCACTTT	CASSLVGQNSPLHF
.	TRBJ1-5	.	TRBV4-1	TGCGCCAGCAGCCAAGATTTAGAGGGCGGTCAGCCCCAGCATTTT	CASSQDLEGGQPQHF
TRBD1	TRBJ2-5	.	TRBV18	TGTGCCAGCTCACCAGAGGGGGCACGAGAGACCCAGTACTTC	CASSPEGARETQYF
TRBD1	TRBJ2-1	.	TRBV10-3	TGTGCCATCCAGGGGGACAATGAGCAGTTCTTC	CAIQGDNEQFF
.	TRBJ1-2	few	TRBV16	TGTGCCAGCAGCCAATCGGCTTACTCCTCTGACTATGGCTACACCTTC	CASSQSAYSSDYGYTF
.	TRBJ1-6	.	TRBV15	TGTGCCACCAGCAGAGCGGCACAGGGTTGGGTACCCCTCCACTTT	CATSRAAQGWVPLHF
.	TRBJ2-3	.	TRBV4-1	TGCGCCAGCAGCCAAATAGAGGACGGGGCGCAGTATTTT	CASSQIEDGAQYF
.	TRBJ2-1	few	TRBV11-3	TGTGCCAGCAGCGCAGGGACTTCACCGACCCTTGGTGAGCAGTTCTTC	CASSAGTSPTLGEQFF
TRBD1	TRBJ1-1	.	TRBV5-1	TGCGCCAGCAGCCTAGGAAACAGGGGGCGATTTGATGAAGCTTTCTTT	CASSLGNRGRFDEAFF
.	TRBJ2-7	few	TRBV6-2/TRBV6-3	TGTGCCAGCAGTTCTTCTTATTACGAGCAGTACTTC	CASSSSYYEQYF
TRBD1	TRBJ1-5	few	TRBV7-2	TGTGCCAGCAGCCCACAGGGGCCGGGTCAGCCCCAGCATTTT	CASSPQGPGQPQHF
.	TRBJ1-2	.	TRBV20-1	TGCAGTGCCCAAGGCGCAGTTGAATTAAGTGGAGTGAGGGAATATAATGGCTACACCTTC	CSAQGAVELSGVREYNGYTF
TRBD2	TRBJ2-5	.	TRBV7-2	TGTGCCAGCAGCTTAATTGGCAGTGGGGGGGGGACCCAGTACTTC	CASSLIGSGGGTQYF
.	TRBJ2-5	.	TRBV25-1	TGTGCCAGCAGTGAATTAGGACGGGGGGCCGGGGAGACCCAGTACTTC	CASSELGRGAGETQYF
TRBD1	TRBJ2-2	.	TRBV9	TGTGCCAGCAGCATAGGACAGGGGTACACCGGGGAGCTGTTTTTT	CASSIGQGYTGELFF
TRBD2	TRBJ2-3	.	TRBV4-2	TGTGCCAGCAGCGAGGCGACTAGCGGGAGGGTAGCTACGCAGTATTTT	CASSEATSGRVATQYF
.	TRBJ2-1	few	TRBV29-1	TGCAGCCCCCGCCCAGTGGACTCGATCTACAATGAGCAGTTCTTC	CSPRPVDSIYNEQFF
.	TRBJ2-6	few	TRBV11-2	TGTGCCAGCAGCTATAATGGAGGGGGCTCTGGGGCCAACGTCCTGACTTTC	CASSYNGGGSGANVLTF
.	TRBJ2-4	.	TRBV6-5	TGTGCCAGCACGGGACCGGGAATCGGGGAGCAGTACTTC	CASTGPGIGEQYF
.	TRBJ2-5	few	TRBV29-1	TGCAGCGTTGTGGAGGTGACCCAGTACTTC	CSVVEVTQYF
.	TRBJ2-5	.	TRBV12-3/TRBV12-4	TGTGCCAGCAGTTTAGCGCGGGGCACCCAAGAGACCCAGTACTTC	CASSLARGTQETQYF
TRBD2	TRBJ2-5	.	TRBV5-1	TGCGCCAGCAGCTTGTATGCGGGGGGGCTGGGGTCGTTCGGAGAGACCCAGTACTTC	CASSLYAGGLGSFGETQYF
TRBD1	TRBJ2-1	.	TRBV6-6	TGTGCCAGCTCACAGCGGACAGGGGGGTACAATGAGCAGTTCTTC	CASSQRTGGYNEQFF
TRBD1	TRBJ2-1	.	TRBV4-1	TGCGCCAGCAGCCCACACCGGGACAGGCGATACAATGAGCAGTTCTTC	CASSPHRDRRYNEQFF
TRBD1	TRBJ1-1	few	TRBV6-2/TRBV6-3	TGTGCCAGCAGCCCCGGGACAGGAGAGCCCTACACTGAAGCTTTCTTT	CASSPGTGEPYTEAFF
TRBD1	TRBJ2-3	.	TRBV5-5	TGTGCCAGCAGTCCTAGACAGGGACCGACCACAGATACGCAGTATTTT	CASSPRQGPTTDTQYF
.	TRBJ2-7	.	TRBV7-2	TGTGCCAGCAGCTTGGGGGCAGGGGACGAGCAGTACTTC	CASSLGAGDEQYF
.	TRBJ2-3	.	TRBV9	TGTGCCAGCAGCGCTGGCCCGGTTAACACAGATACGCAGTATTTT	CASSAGPVNTDTQYF
.	TRBJ1-6	.	TRBV25-1	TGTGCCAGCAGTGGGGCAGCGCCTTTGTTATCACCCCTCCACTTT	CASSGAAPLLSPLHF
.	TRBJ2-5	.	TRBV20-1	TGCAGTGCGCCGGAGGGCCTGGAGACCCAGTACTTC	CSAPEGLETQYF
TRBD2	TRBJ2-7	few	TRBV7-9	TGTGCCAGCAGCGTAAGACTAGCGGGGTCGTTCTACGAGCAGTACTTC	CASSVRLAGSFYEQYF
TRBD1	TRBJ1-1	once	TRBV4-1	TGCGCCAGCAGCCAAGCTCAGGGGGAAGGCGCTGAAGCTTTCTTT	CASSQAQGEGAEAFF
.	TRBJ2-7	.	TRBV9	TGTGCCAGCAGCGTAGCAGCCAGGGCATACGAGCAGTACTTC	CASSVAARAYEQYF
.	TRBJ1-5	.	TRBV20-1	TGCAGTGCTAGAGCAGGAGACCAACCCACCCTGGTCCAGCATTTT	CSARAGDQPTLVQHF
.	TRBJ2-4	.	TRBV4-3	TGCGCCAGCAGCCAAACATCTTCTAGGGCGGCCAAAAACATTCAGTACTTC	CASSQTSSRAAKNIQYF
.	TRBJ2-1	.	TRBV4-3	TGCGCCAGCAGCCAAGATCTAACGGGGACCTCCTACAATGAGCAGTTCTTC	CASSQDLTGTSYNEQFF
TRBD1	TRBJ2-7	once	TRBV20-1	TGCAGTGCCCAAGTGGGGACAGGCCAGTACGAGCAGTACTTC	CSAQVGTGQYEQYF
.	TRBJ2-1	.	TRBV24-1	TGTGCCACCAGTGATCTCGGGGACCTCAATGAGCAGTTCTTC	CATSDLGDLNEQFF
.	TRBJ2-7	once	TRBV27	TGTGCCAGCAGTTTATCGATTCAACGGCCCTCCTACGAGCAGTACTTC	CASSLSIQRPSYEQYF